This T cell receptor (beta chain) derives from a study of cytomegalovirus exposure and HLA in healthy donors. At the time of sampling, donors were nominally healthy, though unrecorded immune exposures were likely. 60 Vbeta and 13 Jbeta primers were used in PCR. Sequencing was performed with immunoSEQ multiplex PCR; in TCRdb, only in-frame clones are kept and a portion is missing. The sample records 150,000 to 200,000 clones, 80% to 85% being singletons. Between the trimmed V and J ends, which lost 1 base and 0 bases, there was a span of 7 bases. Germline CDR1 reads SEHNR; CDR2 reads FQNEAQ (reference sequence). The CDR3 is 14 amino acids.

The sequence was obtained from a woman in her thirties or forties in good health and CMV-seronegative. The chain is built from TRBV7-9 and TRBJ2-7; D perhaps matches TRBD1 (5 bases). Sequenced input: PBMCs. CDR3 sequence reads: CASSLDGHSYEQYV. Written as DNA, the CDR3 is TGTGCCAGCAGCTTAGATGGACACTCCTACGAGCAGTACGTC.